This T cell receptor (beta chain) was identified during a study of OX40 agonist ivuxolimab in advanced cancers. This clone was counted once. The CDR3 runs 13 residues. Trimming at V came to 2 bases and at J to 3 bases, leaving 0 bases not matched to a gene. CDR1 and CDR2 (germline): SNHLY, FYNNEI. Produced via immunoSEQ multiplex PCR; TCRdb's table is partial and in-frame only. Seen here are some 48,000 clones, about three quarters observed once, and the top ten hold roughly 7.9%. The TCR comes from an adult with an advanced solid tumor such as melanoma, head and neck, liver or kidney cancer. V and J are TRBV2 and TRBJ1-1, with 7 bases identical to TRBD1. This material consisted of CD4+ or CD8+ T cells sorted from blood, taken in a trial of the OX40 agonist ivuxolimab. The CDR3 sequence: CASSEQGDTEAFF. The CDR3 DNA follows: TGTGCCAGCAGTGAACAGGGGGACACTGAAGCTTTCTTT.